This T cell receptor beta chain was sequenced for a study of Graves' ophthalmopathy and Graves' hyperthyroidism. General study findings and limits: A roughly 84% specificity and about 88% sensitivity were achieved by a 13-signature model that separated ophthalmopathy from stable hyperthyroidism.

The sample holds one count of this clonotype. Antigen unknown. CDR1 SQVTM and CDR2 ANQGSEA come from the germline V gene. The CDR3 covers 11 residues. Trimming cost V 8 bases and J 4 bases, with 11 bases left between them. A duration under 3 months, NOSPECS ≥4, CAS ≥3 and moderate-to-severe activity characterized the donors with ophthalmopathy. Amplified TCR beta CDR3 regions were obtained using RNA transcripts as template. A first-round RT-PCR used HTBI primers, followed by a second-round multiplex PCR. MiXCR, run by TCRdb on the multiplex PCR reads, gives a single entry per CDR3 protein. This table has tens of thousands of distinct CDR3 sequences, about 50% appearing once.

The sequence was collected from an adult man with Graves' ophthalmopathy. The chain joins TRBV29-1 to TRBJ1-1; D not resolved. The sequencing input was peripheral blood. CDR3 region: CSYGPSTEAFF. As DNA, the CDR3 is TGCAGCTACGGCCCCTCCACTGAAGCTTTCTTT.